This TCR beta chain stems from a study of blood T cells in healthy people across ages. Using a J-beta primer mix together with a sample-barcoded 5' primer, a second PCR was run for about 7 to 12 cycles. One entry per CDR3 protein, called by TCRdb with MiXCR from the 5' RACE reads. The table records roughly 680,000 distinct CDR3 sequences, approximately 52% of them present only once. Every participating donor contributed approximately 10 milliliters of peripheral blood through a draw. Germline trimming cut 8 bases from V and 12 bases from J; bases unmatched to any gene: 16. The germline V gene has CDR1 MNHNS and CDR2 SASEGT. The length of the CDR3 is 14 residues.

This TCR was recovered from a woman aged 80 or over in good health. Sequenced material: blood. V is TRBV6-1 and J is TRBJ2-3, with TRBD2 matching over 8 bases. As DNA, the CDR3 is TGTGCCAGCCACCAAGCGGGGGACCCGACCCGTCAGTATTTT. Translated: CASHQAGDPTRQYF.